The clone carrying this TCR beta chain was recorded once. Its antigen is currently unknown. Focal radiation plus CTLA-4 blockade with ipilimumab was administered to patients who had chemo-refractory metastatic non-small-cell lung cancer. Clones were sequenced by immunoSEQ multiplex PCR, and TCRdb holds only the in-frame ones, with some missing. Of 65,000 to 95,000 clones in the sample, around 90% are singletons; the top ten hold 0.85% to 0.9%. This sample is part of a study of radiotherapy plus CTLA-4 blockade in lung cancer. Across the whole study: Among patients, more than 15% showed objective responses, and approximately 31% had disease control.

General study findings and limits: Expansion of tumor-derived TCR clones was observed in blood after radiotherapy plus ipilimumab. Reportedly, early blood T cell clone dynamics best predicted response, with interferon-beta.

The germline V gene has CDR1 SGHTA and CDR2 FQGTGA. The V gene lost 5 bases and the J gene lost 6 bases, with 11 bases spanning the gap. The CDR3 extends over 12 amino acids. The specimen was peripheral blood, collected from a patient treated with radiotherapy plus ipilimumab. The TCR sequence derives from a human donor with non-small cell lung cancer who had stable disease on radiotherapy plus ipilimumab. The chain is built from TRBV7-3 and TRBJ2-7; tentative D call: TRBD2 (5 bases). CDR3 sequence: CASSPGRGEQYF. CDR3 coding DNA: TGTGCCAGCAGCCCTGGACGGGGCGAGCAGTACTTC.